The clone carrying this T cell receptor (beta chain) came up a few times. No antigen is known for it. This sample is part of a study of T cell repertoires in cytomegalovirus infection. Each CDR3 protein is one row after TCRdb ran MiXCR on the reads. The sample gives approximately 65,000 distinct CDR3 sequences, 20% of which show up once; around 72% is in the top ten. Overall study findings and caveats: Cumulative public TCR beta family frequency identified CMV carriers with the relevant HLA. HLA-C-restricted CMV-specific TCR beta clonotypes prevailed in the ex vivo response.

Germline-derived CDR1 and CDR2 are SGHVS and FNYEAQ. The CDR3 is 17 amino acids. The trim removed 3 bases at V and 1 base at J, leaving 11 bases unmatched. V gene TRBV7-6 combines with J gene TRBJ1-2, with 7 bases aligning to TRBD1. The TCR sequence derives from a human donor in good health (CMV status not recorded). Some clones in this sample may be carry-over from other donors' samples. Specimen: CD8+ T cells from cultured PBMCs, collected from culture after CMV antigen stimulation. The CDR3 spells CASSLGQRQTINYGYTF. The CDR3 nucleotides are TGTGCCAGCAGCTTGGGACAGCGACAAACGATTAACTATGGCTACACCTTC.